The 9 T cell receptor beta chains below all came from one sample that was sequenced in a study of T-cell memory formation after mild COVID-19. TCRdb re-analysed the 5' RACE reads in MiXCR, keeping a single row per CDR3 protein. The data contain about 410,000 distinct CDR3 sequences, roughly 17% of them singletons. The specimen sequenced was PBMCs or a T cell subset sorted from them (not recorded which). Receptors originate from a man aged 18 to 29 who had mild COVID-19 (a few samples of this study predate the infection). Cell type and time point are not known.

This clonotype was detected a few times. The J gene is TRBJ2-2, the V gene TRBV28; D is unresolved. The CDR3 consists of 13 residues. Trimming took 0 bases from V and 7 from J, leaving 6 bases between them. Germline V gene sequence: CDR1 MDHEN, CDR2 SYDVKM. The CDR3 reads CASSLWAGGELFF. The DNA for the CDR3 is TGTGCCAGCAGTTTATGGGCAGGCGGGGAGCTGTTTTTT. Variable domain in full (rest from reference TRBV28 and TRBJ2-2): DVKVTQSSRYLVKRTGEKVFLECVQDMDHENMFWYRQDPGLGLRLIYFSYDVKMKEKGDIPEGYSVSREKKERFSLILESASTNQTSMYLCASSLWAGGELFFGEGSRLTVL.

This clonotype turned up a few times. The chain employs TRBV6-1 and TRBJ2-7; 14 bases agree with TRBD2. The CDR3 runs 13 residues. The V and J ends lost 10 bases and 5 bases, in that order; junction bases with no gene match: 4. Germline values: CDR1 MNHNS, CDR2 SASEGT. CDR3 DNA: TGTGCCAACGGACTAGCGGGGGGAAACGAGCAGTACTTC. This encodes CANGLAGGNEQYF.

This clonotype was picked up a small number of times. J is TRBJ1-2 and V is TRBV29-1; a weak D match, TRBD1 (6 bases). CDR1 is SQVTM, CDR2 ANQGSEA, per germline. The CDR3 length is 12 residues. V was pared by 7 bases and J by 5 bases, with 14 bases between. CDR3 protein: CSGTGTSYGYTF. In DNA, the CDR3 is TGCAGCGGAACCGGGACATCGTATGGCTACACCTTC.

This clonotype was recorded a few times. The rearrangement uses TRBV6-2 or TRBV6-3 and TRBJ2-3; D may be TRBD2 (6 bases). This CDR3 contains 14 residues. The V end was cut by 6 bases, the J end by 2 bases, with 12 bases between. Germline-derived CDR1 and CDR2 are MNHEY and SVGEGT. The CDR3 region is CASRTGGLTDTQYF. In nucleotides, the CDR3 is TGTGCCAGCAGAACCGGGGGACTCACAGATACGCAGTATTTT.

The J gene is TRBJ2-3, the V gene TRBV11-2; the match to TRBD2 covers 10 bases. Unmatched junction bases numbered 4, after V lost 2 bases and J lost 5 bases. Germline CDR1 SGHAT, CDR2 FQNNGV. This CDR3 has 15 amino acids. DNA for the CDR3: TGTGCCAGCAGCTTACAGCGGGGGGGCAAAGATACGCAGTATTTT. Protein product: CASSLQRGGKDTQYF.

The chain joins TRBV15 to TRBJ2-5, with TRBD2 matching 9 bases. V shed 0 bases, J shed 4 bases, and the junction held 9 bases outside the gene matches. From germline, CDR1 is LNHNV and CDR2 YYDKDF (reference sequence). This CDR3 is 17 amino acids long. The CDR3 region has the DNA TGTGCCACCAGCAGAGAAAAAATTAGCGGGGGCGGAGAGACCCAGTACTTC. Amino acids: CATSREKISGGGETQYF.

This clonotype came up a few times. The chain combines TRBV3-1 with TRBJ1-6; the D gene is possibly TRBD1 (5 bases). The CDR3 loop spans 15 amino acids. V was pared by 1 base and J by 7 bases, with 11 bases between. Germline V gene sequence: CDR1 LGHDT, CDR2 YNNKEL (reference sequence). The chain's CDR3 is CASSQGTDTNSPLHF. The CDR3 bases are TGTGCCAGCAGCCAAGGAACGGACACCAATTCACCCCTCCACTTT. The full variable domain, with the rest looked up from reference TRBV3-1 and TRBJ1-6, is DTAVSQTPKYLVTQMGNDKSIKCEQNLGHDTMYWYKQDSKKFLKIMFSYNNKELIINETVPNRFSPKSPDKAHLNLHINSLELGDSAVYFCASSQGTDTNSPLHFGNGTRLTVT.

This clonotype was detected a few times. The J gene is TRBJ2-7, the V gene TRBV4-3, with 7 bases fitting TRBD2. Germline values: CDR1 LGHNA, CDR2 YSLEER. This CDR3 is 15 amino acids long. V dropped 3 bases and J dropped 0; count of bases not matched to a gene: 5. As DNA, the CDR3 is TGCGCCAGCAGCCAGGGGAGGGCCCCCTCCTACGAGCAGTACTTC. The encoded protein is CASSQGRAPSYEQYF.

The chain combines TRBV2 with TRBJ1-4, with TRBD1 matching 7 bases. Germline-derived CDR1 and CDR2 are SNHLY and FYNNEI. The CDR3 has 13 amino acids. Trimming at V came to 10 bases and at J to 5 bases, leaving 7 bases not matched to a gene. The DNA for the CDR3 is TGTGCCACCCATAGGGGGCAAAATGAAAAACTGTTTTTT. This codes for CATHRGQNEKLFF.